These 11 T cell receptor beta chains came from one sample sequenced in a study of human T cells and chemical hapten exposure. Time point meaning: patch test 2, 6 weeks after DPC sensitization. Stated treatment: therapeutic diphenylcyclopropenone sensitization with weekly scalp DPC. Via MiXCR, TCRdb re-called the RACE reads, giving one row per CDR3 protein. The sample carries 360,000 or so distinct CDR3 sequences, just under 6.5% recorded once. The input for sequencing was whole blood, taken in connection with sensitization to the hapten diphenylcyclopropenone (DPC). These receptors were taken from a woman aged 18-29 years with alopecia areata. Some clones in this sample may be carry-over from other donors' samples.

This clonotype was recorded at least ten times. The genes are TRBV10-3 and TRBJ1-2, with D possibly matching TRBD1 (6 bases). V shed 2 bases and J shed 6 bases, with 10 bases lying between them. Germline CDR1 and CDR2: ENHRY and SYGVKD. There are 13 residues in the CDR3. Here the CDR3 DNA reads TGTGCCATCAGTGAGGAACAGGGCCATGGCTACACCTTC. Its translation: CAISEEQGHGYTF.

Ten or more counts support this clonotype. The chain uses TRBV20-1 and TRBJ2-1; D remains unclear. Trimming shortened V by 3 bases and J by 6 bases, and 3 bases separated the two germline ends. CDR3 size: 10 residues. The germline CDR1 and CDR2 sequences are DFQATT and SNEGSKA (reference sequence). CDR3 nucleotides: TGCAGTGCTAGTGCCAATGAGCAGTTCTTC. This sequence encodes CSASANEQFF.

This clonotype was seen more than once but under ten times. This chain joins TRBV5-4 and TRBJ2-4, with TRBD1 identical over 7 bases. Germline V CDR1 and CDR2: SGHNT, YYREEE (reference sequence). This CDR3 comprises 16 residues. V lost 0 bases, J lost 2 bases, and 5 bases stayed unmatched. The CDR3 DNA reads TGTGCCAGCAGCTTGGCCGCACAGGGGACCAAAAACATTCAGTACTTC. Protein sequence: CASSLAAQGTKNIQYF. Full variable domain (missing parts from reference TRBV5-4 and TRBJ2-4): ETGVTQSPTHLIKTRGQQVTLRCSSQSGHNTVSWYQQALGQGPQFIFQYYREEENGRGNFPPRFSGLQFPNYSSELNVNALELDDSALYLCASSLAAQGTKNIQYFGAGTRLSVL.

Only a few counts were recorded for this clonotype. The chain employs TRBV27 and TRBJ1-6, with no clear D. Per germline, CDR1 MNHEY and CDR2 SMNVEV (reference sequence). Trimming removed 5 bases from V and 6 bases from J, with 8 bases in between. This CDR3 comprises 13 residues. The CDR3 spells CASSAASNSPLHF. CDR3 nucleotides: TGTGCCAGCAGTGCGGCGAGTAATTCACCCCTCCACTTT.

This clonotype was observed at least ten times. CDR3 residues: CASSEFGGAPVGQYF. In nucleotides, the CDR3 is TGTGCCAGCAGTGAATTTGGGGGGGCGCCCGTTGGGCAGTACTTC. The gene calls are TRBV25-1 and TRBJ2-7; tentatively, D is TRBD2 (7 bases). Trimming shortened V by 1 base and J by 9 bases, and 19 bases separated the two germline ends. Germline CDR1 MGHDK, CDR2 SYGVNS. The CDR3 spans 15 residues.

This clonotype was observed a handful of times. CDR3 sequence: CAISALAGRDEQFF. In nucleotides, the CDR3 is TGTGCCATCAGCGCGCTAGCGGGGCGCGATGAGCAGTTCTTC. The chain couples TRBV10-3 to TRBJ2-1; 9 bases match TRBD2. CDR1 and CDR2 (germline): ENHRY, SYGVKD. This CDR3 has 14 amino acids. V lost 6 bases and J lost 8; bases outside the gene matches: 8.

This clonotype was counted many times. The V gene is TRBV6-2 or TRBV6-3, the J gene TRBJ1-6, with 8 bases aligning to TRBD1. Germline V gives CDR1 MNHEY, CDR2 SVGEGT. The CDR3 has 16 residues. J gave up 7 bases and V 1 base, and 6 bases lay outside the gene matches. The CDR3 protein is CASSYFGQGANSPLHF. CDR3 DNA sequence: TGTGCCAGCAGTTACTTCGGACAGGGTGCCAATTCACCCCTCCACTTT.

V usage is TRBV4-3 and J usage is TRBJ1-6, with 7 bases matching TRBD1. After removal of 0 bases from V and 7 bases from J, the junction contained 9 bases not matched to a gene. Germline CDR1 reads LGHNA; CDR2 reads YSLEER. CDR3 length equals 17 residues. The CDR3 bases are TGCGCCAGCAGCCAAGATCCCAGGGACAGTCTCAATTCACCCCTCCACTTT. Its translation is CASSQDPRDSLNSPLHF.

This clonotype was counted between two and nine times. The V and J genes are TRBV4-1 and TRBJ2-1, with TRBD2 identical over 12 bases. CDR1 MGHRA and CDR2 YSYEKL come from the germline V gene. The V segment lost 3 bases and the J segment 4 bases; nucleotides outside the gene matches: 7. The CDR3 length is 17 residues. CDR3 DNA sequence: TGCGCCAGCAGCCAGCTAGCGGGGGGGCTCAGGTACAATGAGCAGTTCTTC. Translated: CASSQLAGGLRYNEQFF.

This clonotype occurred a few times. The DNA for the CDR3 is TGTGCCAGCGGGGGTCGCGACAGGTCCGAGCAGTACTTC. It codes for CASGGRDRSEQYF. This chain joins TRBV13 and TRBJ2-7; D possibly corresponds to TRBD1 (6 bases). This CDR3 has 13 residues. V was shortened by 8 bases and J by 6 bases, with 17 bases between the two germline ends. Per the germline V gene, CDR1 is PRHDT and CDR2 is FYEKMQ (reference sequence).

The gene calls are TRBV6-1 and TRBJ2-3; tentatively, D is TRBD2 (7 bases). CDR1 MNHNS and CDR2 SASEGT come from the germline V gene. V was clipped by 5 bases and J by 4 bases, with 22 bases between them. This CDR3 has 17 residues. The CDR3 region has the DNA TGTGCCAGCAGTCTCTCTGGAGGGGGGGCGGGCCCAGATACGCAGTATTTT. Its translation is CASSLSGGGAGPDTQYF.